This T cell receptor (beta chain) was retrieved from a study of post-analysis software for immune sequencing data. General study results and limits: Same-batch preparations were strongly co-clustered by F measure. A significant reduction in normalized Chao1 diversity was observed in multiple sclerosis patients versus controls.

Unique molecular identifiers tagged the TCR beta cDNA libraries. TCRdb re-called the PCR reads through MiXCR, storing one row per CDR3 protein. The sample records under 200,000 distinct CDR3 sequences, around 36% being singletons. This clonotype was seen a few times. The antigen is undetermined. The sequence derives from a girl aged 5-17 years with multiple sclerosis. Sequencing used blood, obtained after autologous hematopoietic stem cell transplantation.

CDR3 DNA sequence: TGTGCCAGCACGGGGGCGGACAATGAGCAGTTCTTC. This gives the protein CASTGADNEQFF. The genes are TRBV5-6 and TRBJ2-1, with D perhaps being TRBD1 or TRBD2 (6 bases each). The V gene lost 6 bases and the J gene lost 5 bases, with 9 bases spanning the gap. The CDR3 has 12 amino acids. Germline values: CDR1 SGHDT, CDR2 YYEEEE.